This T cell receptor (beta chain) is drawn from a study of post-analysis software for immune sequencing data. Overall study: Relapsing-remitting, secondary progressive and progressive-relapsing forms of multiple sclerosis all featured among disease courses.

Points on this clonotype: Its antigen is currently unknown.

Study-level points and caveats: F measure showed strong co-clustering of same-batch samples. In patients, TRBV5-6, TRBV5-1 and TRBV20-1 belonged to roughly five TRBV segments found more frequently than in controls. Comparison with controls showed significantly lower normalized Chao1 diversity in multiple sclerosis patients.

TCR beta libraries were prepared from cDNA with unique molecular identifiers. Around 500,000 cDNA molecules were recovered from an input of roughly 0.95 to 10 million T cells. Each CDR3 protein gets one entry after TCRdb re-called the PCR reads with MiXCR. The data contain 820,000 or so distinct CDR3 sequences, roughly 50% of them seen just once; the ten biggest clones take up approximately 4.5%. The germline V gene has CDR1 SGHRS and CDR2 YFSETQ. V was trimmed by 2 bases and J by 4 bases, leaving 20 bases between them. The CDR3 totals 17 residues. The source of this sequence is a girl between 5 and 17 years old with multiple sclerosis. The chain employs TRBV5-1 and TRBJ2-3; TRBD2 is a possible D gene (5 bases). The sequenced sample was blood. CDR3 amino acids: CASSFAATTSVSDTQYF. DNA for the CDR3: TGCGCCAGCAGCTTCGCGGCGACTACCTCGGTGTCAGATACGCAGTATTTT.